This T cell receptor beta chain was recorded in a study of blood T cell repertoires in COVID-19 (dated by TCRdb to 2020 to 2022). About the investigation overall: Samples covering the acute and convalescent phases of COVID-19 were provided by collaborators in the United States, Italy and Spain. The samples were drawn from two sources: the first 160 participants of the ongoing ImmuneRACE study, and 1,200 or so subjects contributed by 6 global collaborators. The dataset comprised deeply sampled blood TCRbeta repertoires from subjects exposed to, actively infected with, or recovered from COVID-19. Where HLA class I and class II types were available, the types were taken from metadata supplied by the sample provider, not from assay-based typing. The sample metadata nearly always contained a de-identified subject ID, COVID-19 status, age in years and sex. The material from the prospective study consisted of cDNA or gDNA derived from T cells, B-cell-depleted T cells, or PBMCs. The repertoires were released in a freely available public database intended as a resource for research on the immune response to SARS-CoV-2. Broader findings and caveats from the paper: Clinical and demographic metadata were provided uncurated, with the amount varying by source and participant.

The immunoSEQ Assay, a bias-controlled multiplex PCR, was used to amplify TCRbeta CDR3 regions from genomic DNA. As for the original processing: The number of nucleated cells in each sample was estimated from the amplification of reference gene primers within the assay. To quantify the absolute abundance of each unique TCRbeta CDR3 rearrangement, sequence reads were collapsed and filtered. For each sample, productive Simpson clonality was calculated as the square root of Simpson's diversity index over productive rearrangements. The immuneACCESS repertoire file appears here via TCRdb, limited to in-frame rearrangements. These files lack a portion of the clones; in checked studies, under half of the deficit traces to unresolved V genes, and the cause of the others is not known. Clone size and the V and J calls come from that table; the DNA yielded D and trimming. For this sample there are 250,000 to 300,000 clones; over 80% appear just once. The top ten constitute 6.3% of the sample.

In the case of this clone: No antigen is known for it. The record has no base qualities; no much larger clone is one base away.

At one collaborating source in Seattle, patients were enrolled during active infection and were followed longitudinally through the course of disease. Each collaborating institution followed its own protocols to collect whole blood in K2EDTA tubes. For TCRbeta analysis, collaborators shipped samples in one of three forms: frozen whole blood, isolated PBMCs, or DNA extracted from either of those sample types. CDR3 length: 13 amino acids, cysteine to phenylalanine. CDR3 DNA is the only sequence kept; it has 39 bases, read in frame from the first base. As encoded in the germline V gene (reference sequence), CDR1 is MNHEY while CDR2 is SMNVEV. V is cut back by 7 bases and J by 5 bases, with 7 bases in the junction unmatched.

Here the chain combines TRBV27 and TRBJ1-2, and 7 junction bases match TRBD1. Sequenced sample: peripheral blood. This sequence was found in a woman in her forties or fifties with COVID-19, enrolled during active disease. The CDR3 in this case is CASKGQSVYGYTF. The sequenced DNA: TGTGCCAGCAAGGGACAGTCCGTTTATGGCTACACCTTC.